Following are 6 T cell receptor beta chains from one sample sequenced in a study of molecular identifiers for immune sequencing clone quantification. TCRdb called the PCR reads again in MiXCR, with one record for every CDR3 protein. Found here are some 580,000 distinct CDR3 sequences, approximately 24% of them singletons; the top ten hold about 0.78%. Sequenced material: naive CD8+ T cells from blood, with Jurkat cell RNA spiked in. Subset here: FACS-sorted CD8+CD4-CCR7+CD45RA+ naive T cells. Source of these receptors: a human donor in good health. Some libraries in this study had Jurkat cell RNA spiked in.

The chain uses TRBV20-1 and TRBJ2-1; tentatively, D is TRBD2 (6 bases). Germline V gives CDR1 DFQATT, CDR2 SNEGSKA (reference sequence). There are 13 residues in the CDR3. Trimming shortened V by 4 bases and J by 7 bases, and 14 bases separated the two germline ends. The CDR3: CSATAGGLNEQFF. The CDR3, as DNA: TGCAGTGCTACTGCTGGGGGGTTGAATGAGCAGTTCTTC.

A remark on this clonotype: A read error may account for a junction end that differs from germline. V is TRBV30 and J is TRBJ1-1; D call uncertain. The CDR3 spans 14 residues. Looked up from germline, CDR1 is GTSNPN and CDR2 is SVGIG (reference sequence). The CDR3 loop reads CVWSVNTMNTEAFF. The CDR3 DNA is TGTGTCTGGAGTGTTAACACAATGAACACTGAAGCTTTCTTT.

DNA for the CDR3: TGTGCCAGCACCGTAGGGGGAATGAACACTGAAGCTTTCTTT. Amino acids: CASTVGGMNTEAFF. The J gene is TRBJ1-1, the V gene TRBV6-1; TRBD1 might be the D (6 bases). Germline CDR1 is MNHNS and CDR2 is SASEGT. V was pared by 7 bases and J by 0 bases, with 12 bases between. The CDR3 runs to 14 residues.

The rearrangement links TRBV19 to TRBJ2-4; 8 bases align to TRBD2. Germline V CDR1 and CDR2: LNHDA, SQIVND (reference sequence). Trimming at V came to 4 bases and at J to 0 bases, leaving 11 bases not matched to a gene. There are 18 residues in the CDR3. CDR3: CASSRGTRGTIAKNIQYF. DNA for the CDR3: TGTGCCAGTAGTAGGGGGACTAGGGGGACGATAGCCAAAAACATTCAGTACTTC.

A few counts support this clonotype. Since the CDR3 does not end with the conserved phenylalanine or tryptophan, this likely comes from a read error. This sequence joins TRBV27 and TRBJ2-7; D is possibly TRBD1 or TRBD2 (5 bases each). Germline-derived CDR1 and CDR2 are MNHEY and SMNVEV (reference sequence). With 5 bases removed from V and 2 bases from J, the gap between germline ends came to 10 bases. The CDR3 loop spans 13 amino acids. The CDR3 reads CASSPRGAYEQYY. The DNA of the CDR3 is TGTGCCAGCAGTCCTCGGGGCGCCTACGAGCAGTACTAC.

CDR3 DNA sequence: TGTGCCAGCAGCGTAGGACAGGGAACGACTGCCCAAGCGCCCCAGTACTTC. Amino acids: CASSVGQGTTAQAPQYF. The chain joins TRBV9 to TRBJ2-5; 7 bases fit TRBD1. CDR3 length: 17 amino acids. The ends lost 0 bases at V and 9 bases at J; junction bases unmatched: 17. CDR1 and CDR2 from the germline V gene are SGDLS and YYNGEE.